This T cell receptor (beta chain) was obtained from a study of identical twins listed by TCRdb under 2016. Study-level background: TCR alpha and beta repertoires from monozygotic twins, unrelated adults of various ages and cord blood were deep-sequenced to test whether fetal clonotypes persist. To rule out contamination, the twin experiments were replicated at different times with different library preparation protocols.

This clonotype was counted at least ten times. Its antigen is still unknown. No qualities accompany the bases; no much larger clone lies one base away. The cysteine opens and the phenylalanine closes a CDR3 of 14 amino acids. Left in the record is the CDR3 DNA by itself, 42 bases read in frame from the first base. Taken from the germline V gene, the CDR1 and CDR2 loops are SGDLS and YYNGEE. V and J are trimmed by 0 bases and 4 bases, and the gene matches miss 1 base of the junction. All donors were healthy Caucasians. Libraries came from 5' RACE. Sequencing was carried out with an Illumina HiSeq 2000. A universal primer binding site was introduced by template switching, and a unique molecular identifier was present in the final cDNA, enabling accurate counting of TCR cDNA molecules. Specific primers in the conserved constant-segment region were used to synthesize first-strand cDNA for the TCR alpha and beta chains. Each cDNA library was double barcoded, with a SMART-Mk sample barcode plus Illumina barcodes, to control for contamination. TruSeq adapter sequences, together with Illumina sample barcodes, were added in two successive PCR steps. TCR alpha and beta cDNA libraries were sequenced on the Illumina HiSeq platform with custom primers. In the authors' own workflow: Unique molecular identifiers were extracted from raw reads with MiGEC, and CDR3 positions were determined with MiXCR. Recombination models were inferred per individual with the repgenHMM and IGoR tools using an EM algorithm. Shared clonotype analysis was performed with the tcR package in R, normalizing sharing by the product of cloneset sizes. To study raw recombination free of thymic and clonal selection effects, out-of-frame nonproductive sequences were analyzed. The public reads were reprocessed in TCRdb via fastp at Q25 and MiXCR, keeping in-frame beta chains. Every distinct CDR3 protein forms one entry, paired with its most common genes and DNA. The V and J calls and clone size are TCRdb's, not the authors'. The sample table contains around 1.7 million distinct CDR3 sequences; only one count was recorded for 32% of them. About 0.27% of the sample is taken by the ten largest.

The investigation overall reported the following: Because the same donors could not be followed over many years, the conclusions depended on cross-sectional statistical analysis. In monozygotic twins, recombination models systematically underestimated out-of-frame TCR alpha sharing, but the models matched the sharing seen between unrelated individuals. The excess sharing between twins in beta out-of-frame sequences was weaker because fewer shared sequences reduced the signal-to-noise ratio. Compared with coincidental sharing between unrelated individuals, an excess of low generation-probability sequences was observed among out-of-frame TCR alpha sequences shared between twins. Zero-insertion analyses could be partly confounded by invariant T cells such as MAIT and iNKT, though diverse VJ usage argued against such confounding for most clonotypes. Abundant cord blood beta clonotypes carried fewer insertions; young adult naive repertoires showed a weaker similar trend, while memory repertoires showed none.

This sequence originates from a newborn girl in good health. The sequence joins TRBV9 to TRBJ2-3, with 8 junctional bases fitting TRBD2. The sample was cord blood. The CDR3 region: CASSVAGGPDTQYF. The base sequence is TGTGCCAGCAGCGTAGCGGGGGGGCCAGATACGCAGTATTTT.